This T cell receptor (beta chain) was identified during a study of blood T cell repertoires in COVID-19 (dated by TCRdb to the early 2020s). Study-wide context: Samples from collaborators originated in the United States, Italy and Spain and spanned both the acute and convalescent phases of COVID-19. The repertoires were released in a freely available public database meant as a resource for research on the immune response to SARS-CoV-2. HLA class I and class II types, where available, came from metadata supplied by the sample provider rather than from assay-based typing. The prospective study material was composed of cDNA or gDNA derived from T cells, B-cell-depleted T cells, or PBMCs. The samples were drawn from two sources: the first 160 participants of the ongoing ImmuneRACE study, and 1,200 or so subjects contributed by 6 global collaborators. The dataset comprised deeply sampled blood TCRbeta repertoires from subjects exposed to, actively infected with, or recovered from COVID-19. Nearly every sample came with metadata listing a de-identified subject ID, COVID-19 status, age in years and sex.

Results the study describes overall, beyond this receptor: The amount of clinical and demographic metadata varied by source and participant and was provided uncurated.

Participants in the prospective study were enrolled through a virtual design, were aged roughly 18 to 100 years, and lived in 24 United States geographic areas. In the prospective study, participants were assigned to cohorts based on the clinical history participants reported in a screening survey and a study questionnaire. For ImmuneRACE Cohort 3, a participant was defined as recovered based on two consecutive negative NP/OP PCR tests, clearance by a healthcare professional, or resolution of symptoms. In the prospective study, whole blood, serum and a nasopharyngeal or oropharyngeal swab were collected from each participant by mobile phlebotomists. Over an approximately 2-month period, participants in the prospective study had the option of providing additional blood draws and questionnaires. Before DNA extraction, prospective study blood samples were shipped either frozen or at room temperature.

The germline V gene gives CDR1 as SNHLY and CDR2 as FYNNEI. V is shortened by 5 bases, J by 9 bases, and the region joining them spans 16 bases. Its CDR3 holds 14 amino acids, cysteine through phenylalanine. The read is trimmed to its CDR3 DNA, 42 bases read in frame from base 1. TCRbeta CDR3 regions were amplified from genomic DNA using the immunoSEQ Assay, a bias-controlled multiplex PCR. The original pipeline was this. Within the assay, amplification of reference gene primers was used to estimate how many nucleated cells each sample contained. To quantify the absolute abundance of each unique TCRbeta CDR3 rearrangement, sequence reads were collapsed and filtered. For each sample, productive Simpson clonality was calculated as the square root of Simpson's diversity index over productive rearrangements. Here the immuneACCESS table is served through TCRdb, limited to in-frame sequences with V and J called. Missing clones are a known gap in these copies; in checked studies unresolved V genes cover under half, and the rest lacks a known reason. That table gives V, J and clone size, and the DNA gave D and trimming. The sample yields around 300,000 clones; around 92% were counted once. 1.9% of the sample is held by the ten biggest clonotypes.

Concerning this clone: Its antigen is not yet known. No per-base quality is available; no much larger clone lies one base away.

The TCR comes from a woman aged 55-69 years who had recovered from COVID-19. Sequenced input: PBMCs or T cells enriched from blood (not recorded which). The V gene is TRBV2 and the J gene is TRBJ1-4; D gene: possibly TRBD1, on 6 matching bases. The CDR3: CASSLTGIGQKLFF. The sequenced DNA: TGTGCCAGCAGTCTTACAGGGATCGGGCAAAAACTGTTTTTT.